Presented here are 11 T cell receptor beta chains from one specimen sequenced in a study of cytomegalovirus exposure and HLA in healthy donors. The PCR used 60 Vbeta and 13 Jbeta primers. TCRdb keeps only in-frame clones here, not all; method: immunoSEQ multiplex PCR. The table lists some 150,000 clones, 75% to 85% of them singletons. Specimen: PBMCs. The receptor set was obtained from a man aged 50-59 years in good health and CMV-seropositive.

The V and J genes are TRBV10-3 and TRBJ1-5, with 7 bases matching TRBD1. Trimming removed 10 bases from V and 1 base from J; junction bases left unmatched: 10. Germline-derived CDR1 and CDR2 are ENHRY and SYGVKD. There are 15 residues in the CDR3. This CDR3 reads CASKRQGGSNQPQHF. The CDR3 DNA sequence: TGTGCCAGCAAGAGACAGGGAGGAAGCAATCAGCCCCAGCATTTT.

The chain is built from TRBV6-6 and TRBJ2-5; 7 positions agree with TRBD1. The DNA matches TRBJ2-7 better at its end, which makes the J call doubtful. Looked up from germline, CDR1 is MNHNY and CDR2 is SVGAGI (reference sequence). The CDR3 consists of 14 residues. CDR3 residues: CASKRTGNTYEQYF. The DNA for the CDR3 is TGTGCCAGCAAGAGGACAGGCAATACCTACGAGCAGTACTTC.

The CDR3 sequence is CASSLGAGGSYF. CDR3 in DNA: TGCGCCAGCAGCTTGGGGGCGGGAGGAAGTTACTTC. The chain has TRBV5-1 and TRBJ2-7, with 8 bases fitting TRBD2. This CDR3 comprises 12 residues. Germline CDR1 is SGHRS and CDR2 is YFSETQ. V lost 0 bases, J lost 13 bases, and 6 bases stayed unmatched.

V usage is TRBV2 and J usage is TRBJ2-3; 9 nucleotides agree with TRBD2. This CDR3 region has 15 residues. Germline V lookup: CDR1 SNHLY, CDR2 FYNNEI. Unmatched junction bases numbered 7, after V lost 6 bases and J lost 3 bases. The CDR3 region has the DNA TGTGCCAGCAGCTTGCTAGCGGGGCTAACAGATACGCAGTATTTT. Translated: CASSLLAGLTDTQYF.

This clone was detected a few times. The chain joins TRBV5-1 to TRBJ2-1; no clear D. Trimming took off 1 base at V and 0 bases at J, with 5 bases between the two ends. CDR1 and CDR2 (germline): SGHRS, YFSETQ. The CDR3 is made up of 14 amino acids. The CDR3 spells CASSLFSSYNEQFF. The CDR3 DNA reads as TGCGCCAGCAGCTTGTTTAGCTCCTACAATGAGCAGTTCTTC. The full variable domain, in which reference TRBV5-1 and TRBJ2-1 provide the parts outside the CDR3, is KAGVTQTPRYLIKTRGQQVTLSCSPISGHRSVSWYQQTPGQGLQFLFEYFSETQRNKGNFPGRFSGRQFSNSRSEMNVSTLELGDSALYLCASSLFSSYNEQFFGPGTRLTVL.

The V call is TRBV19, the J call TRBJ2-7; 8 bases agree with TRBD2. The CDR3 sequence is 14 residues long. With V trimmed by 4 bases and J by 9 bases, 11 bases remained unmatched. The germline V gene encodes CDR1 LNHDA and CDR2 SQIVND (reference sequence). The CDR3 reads CASSSYGRAGGQYF. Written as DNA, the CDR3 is TGTGCCAGTAGTAGCTACGGGAGGGCCGGCGGGCAGTACTTC.

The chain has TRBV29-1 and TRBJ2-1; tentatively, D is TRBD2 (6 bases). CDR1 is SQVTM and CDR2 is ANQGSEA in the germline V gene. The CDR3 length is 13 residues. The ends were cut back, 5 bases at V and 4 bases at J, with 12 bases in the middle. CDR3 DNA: TGCAGCGTTTTGGGGGGAGTTTACAATGAGCAGTTCTTC. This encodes CSVLGGVYNEQFF.

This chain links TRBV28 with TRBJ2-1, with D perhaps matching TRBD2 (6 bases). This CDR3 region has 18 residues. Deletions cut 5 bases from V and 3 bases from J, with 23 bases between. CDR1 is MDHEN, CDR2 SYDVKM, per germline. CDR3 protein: CASSPYWRDLGDYNEQFF. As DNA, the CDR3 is TGTGCCAGCAGTCCCTATTGGCGGGACCTGGGGGACTACAATGAGCAGTTCTTC.

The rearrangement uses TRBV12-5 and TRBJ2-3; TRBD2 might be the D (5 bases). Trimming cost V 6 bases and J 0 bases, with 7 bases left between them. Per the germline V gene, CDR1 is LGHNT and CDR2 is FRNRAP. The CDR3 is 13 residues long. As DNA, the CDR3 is TGTGCTAGTGGAACGGGGAGCACAGATACGCAGTATTTT. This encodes CASGTGSTDTQYF.

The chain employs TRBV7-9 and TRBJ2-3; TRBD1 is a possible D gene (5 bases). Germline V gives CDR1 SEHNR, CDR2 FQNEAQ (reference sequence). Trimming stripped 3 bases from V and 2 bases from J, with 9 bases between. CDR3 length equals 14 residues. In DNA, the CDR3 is TGTGCCAGCAGCTTTGACAGATCCACAGATACGCAGTATTTT. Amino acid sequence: CASSFDRSTDTQYF.

CDR3 nucleotides: TGCGCCAGCAGCTTGGCCGGGGGTAGTCAGCCCCAGCATTTT. This encodes CASSLAGGSQPQHF. J is TRBJ1-5 and V is TRBV5-1; tentatively, D is TRBD1 (5 bases). The CDR3 covers 14 residues. The germline V gene has CDR1 SGHRS and CDR2 YFSETQ. Trimming removed 0 bases at V and 6 bases at J, with 10 bases between. The whole variable domain, remainder taken from reference TRBV5-1 and TRBJ1-5, is KAGVTQTPRYLIKTRGQQVTLSCSPISGHRSVSWYQQTPGQGLQFLFEYFSETQRNKGNFPGRFSGRQFSNSRSEMNVSTLELGDSALYLCASSLAGGSQPQHFGDGTRLSIL.